These 21 T cell receptor beta chains share one sample of origin, sequenced in a study of post-analysis software for immune sequencing data. Study-wide results and limits: Patients had higher frequencies than controls of roughly five TRBV segments, including TRBV5-6, TRBV5-1 and TRBV20-1.

TCR beta libraries were prepared from cDNA with unique molecular identifiers. TCRdb passed the PCR reads through MiXCR, listing each CDR3 protein once. Of a few hundred thousand distinct CDR3 sequences listed, roughly 40% are singletons. These receptors' antigens are unknown. The specimen sequenced was blood. Receptors were obtained from a girl aged 2 to 9 with multiple sclerosis.

V and J are TRBV20-1 and TRBJ2-2; D ambiguous. The CDR3 is 13 residues long. CDR1 is DFQATT and CDR2 is SNEGSKA in the germline V gene (reference sequence). Deletions cut 4 bases from V and 4 bases from J, with 10 bases between. This chain's CDR3 is CSATTESTGELFF. The CDR3 nucleotides are TGCAGTGCTACAACAGAGAGCACCGGGGAGCTGTTTTTT.

The gene calls are TRBV6-4 and TRBJ2-3, with TRBD2 identical over 7 bases. CDR3 length: 14 amino acids. Germline CDR1 reads MRHNA; CDR2 reads SNTAGT. With 3 bases clipped from V and 2 bases from J, the junction kept 2 bases outside the gene matches. CDR3 nucleotide sequence: TGTGCCAGCAGTGAAGCGGGGCCCACAGATACGCAGTATTTT. Translated: CASSEAGPTDTQYF.

This clonotype was observed a few times. This sequence joins TRBV10-3 and TRBJ2-6, with D unclear. The CDR3 length is 14 residues. The germline V gene has CDR1 ENHRY and CDR2 SYGVKD. The germline V and J ends were trimmed by 2 bases and 0 bases, with 2 bases remaining between them. The CDR3 reads CAISEDSGANVLTF. As DNA, the CDR3 is TGTGCCATCAGTGAGGACTCTGGGGCCAACGTCCTGACTTTC.

This rearrangement joins TRBV28 to TRBJ1-2, with a weak D call TRBD1 (6 bases). The germline CDR1 and CDR2 sequences are MDHEN and SYDVKM. V gave up 7 bases and J gave up 0 bases, with 15 bases separating them. This CDR3 is 15 amino acids long. CDR3 sequence (DNA): TGTGCCAGCACCTTAGGGGGGATAGCTAACTATGGCTACACCTTC. Translation: CASTLGGIANYGYTF.

CDR3 residues: CASSPRGAQWSNEQFF. Here the CDR3 DNA reads TGTGCCAGCAGCCCACGGGGCGCCCAGTGGAGCAATGAGCAGTTCTTC. V gene TRBV7-2 combines with J gene TRBJ2-1, with D possibly called TRBD1 or TRBD2 (5 bases each). The CDR3 has 16 residues. V lost 5 bases and J 6 bases, leaving 20 bases between the germline ends. Germline CDR1 SGHTA, CDR2 FQGNSA.

In the case of this clonotype: No DNA is shown, since the ends of the CDR3 on it are uncertain; the CDR3 is the one TCRdb lists. The chain couples TRBV28 to TRBJ2-7. The CDR3 is 14 residues long, counting both termini. CDR1 and CDR2 (germline): MDHEN, SYDVKM. CDR3 region: CASSSSGLKYEQYF.

The J gene is TRBJ2-1, the V gene TRBV11-3; 12 positions match TRBD2. Germline CDR1 SGHNT, CDR2 YENEEA. Trimming removed 4 bases from V and 9 bases from J; junction bases left unmatched: 7. This CDR3 is built from 15 residues. The CDR3 region is CASSSLAGGLGEQFF. The CDR3 DNA reads TGTGCCAGCAGCTCCCTAGCGGGGGGGCTCGGTGAGCAGTTCTTC.

This rearrangement joins TRBV7-2 to TRBJ2-7; 10 nucleotides align to TRBD1. This CDR3 has 16 residues. CDR1 and CDR2 from the germline V gene are SGHTA and FQGNSA. J was trimmed by 1 base and V by 5 bases; bases with no gene match: 8. This CDR3 reads CASSINRDRGSYEQYF. In nucleotides, the CDR3 is TGTGCCAGCAGCATAAACCGGGACAGGGGATCCTACGAGCAGTACTTC.

The rearrangement joins TRBV5-1 to TRBJ1-1, with D possibly matching TRBD1 (6 bases). The CDR3 length is 14 residues. Germline assignment: CDR1 SGHRS and CDR2 YFSETQ. V lost 5 bases to trimming and J lost 1 base, with 12 bases between them. The CDR3 DNA reads TGCGCCAGCAGAACCGGGACAAGGAACACTGAAGCTTTCTTT. This gives the protein CASRTGTRNTEAFF.

This clonotype came up a few times. The chain joins TRBV6-6 to TRBJ1-5; D is ambiguous. V lost 2 bases to trimming and J lost 5 bases, with 19 bases between them. Germline CDR1 and CDR2: MNHNY and SVGAGI (reference sequence). The CDR3 covers 17 residues. DNA of the CDR3: TGTGCCAGCAGTTACACTTTTTCAGGCGGGAAAGATCAGCCCCAGCATTTT. This encodes CASSYTFSGGKDQPQHF.

This chain's CDR3 is CASSYSPPGQGSRSYTF. The DNA of the CDR3 is TGTGCCAGCAGTTACTCCCCACCGGGACAGGGTTCAAGGAGCTACACCTTC. The chain couples TRBV6-5 to TRBJ1-2; 9 bases are a match to TRBD1. The CDR3 spans 17 residues. CDR1 MNHEY and CDR2 SVGAGI come from the germline V gene. V was pared by 0 bases and J by 9 bases, with 14 bases of the junction left unmatched.

The genes are TRBV7-2 and TRBJ1-5, with D perhaps matching TRBD1 (5 bases). The CDR3 is 15 amino acids. Trimming cost V 4 bases and J 4 bases, with 14 bases left between them. Germline values: CDR1 SGHTA, CDR2 FQGNSA. DNA for the CDR3: TGTGCCAGCAGCTGGGTCGGGGCCCCGAATCAGCCCCAGCATTTT. The encoded protein is CASSWVGAPNQPQHF.

This clonotype was detected a few times. The rearrangement joins TRBV5-6 to TRBJ2-3; 7 bases map to TRBD1. The CDR3 consists of 16 residues. Germline V gene lookup returns CDR1 SGHDT and CDR2 YYEEEE. Trimming cost V 4 bases and J 4 bases; bases outside gene matches: 12. The CDR3 coding sequence is TGTGCCAGCAGCAAATTGGGCAGGGGGTCGCCAGATACGCAGTATTTT. Protein sequence: CASSKLGRGSPDTQYF.

This clonotype showed up just a few times. Sequence at one end of the junction differs from germline and may be a read error. The CDR3 region is CASSLGTGLAGLEEQFF. As DNA, the CDR3 is TGTGCTAGCAGCTTAGGGACGGGACTAGCGGGACTCGAGGAGCAGTTCTTC. J is TRBJ2-1 and V is TRBV7-7, with 13 bases that match TRBD2. There are 17 residues in the CDR3. The germline V gene encodes CDR1 SSHAT and CDR2 FNYEAQ (reference sequence).

The chain couples TRBV7-9 to TRBJ2-3, with TRBD1 matching 7 bases. V shed 4 bases and J 6 bases; nucleotides not matched to a gene: 7. CDR3 size: 14 residues. The germline CDR1 and CDR2 sequences are SEHNR and FQNEAQ (reference sequence). This CDR3 reads CASSSRTGSDTQYF. CDR3 bases: TGTGCCAGCAGCTCACGGACAGGTTCGGATACGCAGTATTTT. The full variable domain, completed using reference TRBV7-9 and TRBJ2-3, is DTGVSQNPRHKITKRGQNVTFRCDPISEHNRLYWYRQTLGQGPEFLTYFQNEAQLEKSRLLSDRFSAERPKGSFSTLEIQRTEQGDSAMYLCASSSRTGSDTQYFGPGTRLTVL.

This chain links TRBV2 with TRBJ2-5, with no clear D. Between the trimmed V and J ends, which lost 7 bases and 11 bases, there was a span of 14 bases. CDR1 and CDR2 from the germline V gene are SNHLY and FYNNEI. The CDR3 contains 11 residues. The CDR3 sequence: CASKFDHEQYF. The CDR3 bases are TGTGCCAGCAAATTCGACCATGAGCAGTACTTC.

In its sample, this clonotype was seen a few times. The chain uses TRBV12-3 or TRBV12-4 and TRBJ2-5; maybe TRBD2 (6 bases). Trimming removed 6 bases at V and 1 base at J, with 18 bases between. The CDR3 length is 16 residues. Here the CDR3 DNA reads TGTGCCAGCAGCCCCACTAGCCTCCCTCGCCAAGAGACCCAGTACTTC. Encoded protein: CASSPTSLPRQETQYF.

The chain carries TRBV21-1 and TRBJ1-4. TRBV21-1 represents a pseudogene. This CDR3 region has 18 residues. The CDR3 sequence is CASSKEGQRPSTNEKLFF. The CDR3 nucleotides are TGTGCCAGCAGCAAAGAGGGACAGCGGCCGTCAACTAATGAAAAACTGTTTTTT.

The V call is TRBV9, the J call TRBJ2-7, with D perhaps matching TRBD1 (6 bases). Germline-derived CDR1 and CDR2 are SGDLS and YYNGEE. V lost 4 bases and J 0 bases, leaving 14 bases between the germline ends. This CDR3 has 15 residues. The CDR3 is CASSSMDSYSYEQYF. DNA of the CDR3: TGTGCCAGCAGCTCAATGGACAGCTACTCCTACGAGCAGTACTTC.

This sequence joins TRBV27 and TRBJ2-7, with TRBD2 as a possible D gene (6 bases). The CDR3 length is 15 residues. Germline CDR1 MNHEY, CDR2 SMNVEV (reference sequence). Trimming stripped 5 bases from V and 2 bases from J, with 16 bases between. The CDR3 is CASSRIAEGPYEQYF. DNA of the CDR3: TGTGCCAGCAGTAGAATAGCGGAGGGGCCCTACGAGCAGTACTTC.

In this sample, this clonotype turned up a few times. The rearrangement uses TRBV29-1 and TRBJ2-5, with 12 bases aligning to TRBD2. This CDR3 has 20 residues. Germline CDR1 reads SQVTM; CDR2 reads ANQGSEA. Trimming cost V 3 bases and J 3 bases; bases outside gene matches: 20. The CDR3 is CSVDRAWLAGGNRKEETQYF. The CDR3 DNA reads as TGCAGCGTTGACAGGGCCTGGCTAGCGGGAGGGAACAGAAAGGAAGAGACCCAGTACTTC.